A selection of T cell receptor beta chains follows, all from one sample in a study of blood T cell repertoires in COVID-19. Data came from immunoSEQ multiplex PCR; TCRdb stores just in-frame clones and leaves some out. The sample consists of some 250,000 clones, around four fifths of them appearing once. The sample taken for sequencing was peripheral blood. These receptors were collected from a man aged 55 to 70 with acute or convalescent COVID-19. The CDR3 runs from the conserved cysteine through the conserved F or W. The order of the fields is CDR3 DNA, CDR3 protein, clone size, J gene, V gene, D gene. D genes are given only for firm matches. Expanded clones are given a class, and other clones once, few, many or no size at all.

CDR3 DNA: TGTGCCAGCAGTGGAGGAGAATTGACTGAAGCTTTCTTT
CDR3 protein: CASSGGELTEAFF
clone size: few
J gene: TRBJ1-1
V gene: TRBV2
D gene: -

CDR3 DNA: TGTGCCAGCTCCCGCCTACTAGCGGGGGGGCAAGAGACCCAGTACTTC
CDR3 protein: CASSRLLAGGQETQYF
clone size: -
J gene: TRBJ2-5
V gene: TRBV18
D gene: TRBD2

CDR3 DNA: TGTGCCAGCAGTGGTACGGGGGTTCACTATGGCTACACCTTC
CDR3 protein: CASSGTGVHYGYTF
clone size: -
J gene: TRBJ1-2
V gene: TRBV9
D gene: -

CDR3 DNA: TGTGCCAGCAGCGATGGGAGACCGGATAACTATGGCTACACCTTC
CDR3 protein: CASSDGRPDNYGYTF
clone size: -
J gene: TRBJ1-2
V gene: TRBV9
D gene: -

CDR3 DNA: TGTGCCAGCATCTGGACTCCTACCTACGAGCAGTACTTC
CDR3 protein: CASIWTPTYEQYF
clone size: once
J gene: TRBJ2-7
V gene: TRBV6-5
D gene: -

CDR3 DNA: TGCAGCGTCGGACAAGTCGCTTACGGTGAAGCTTTCTTT
CDR3 protein: CSVGQVAYGEAFF
clone size: -
J gene: TRBJ1-1
V gene: TRBV29-1
D gene: -

CDR3 DNA: TGTGCCAGTAGTATAGGGCACGACTATGGCTACACCTTC
CDR3 protein: CASSIGHDYGYTF
clone size: once
J gene: TRBJ1-2
V gene: TRBV19
D gene: -

CDR3 DNA: TGTGCCAGCAGCGCGGCGATTGGGGGAGGGACCGGGGAGCTGTTTTTT
CDR3 protein: CASSAAIGGGTGELFF
clone size: -
J gene: TRBJ2-2
V gene: TRBV7-3
D gene: TRBD2

CDR3 DNA: TGCAGCGTTGTAATGGACAATAATCAGCCCCAGCATTTT
CDR3 protein: CSVVMDNNQPQHF
clone size: few
J gene: TRBJ1-5
V gene: TRBV29-1
D gene: -

CDR3 DNA: TGTGCCAGCAGCTTAAGGGGAGAAGGTCGAAATGAGCAGTTCTTC
CDR3 protein: CASSLRGEGRNEQFF
clone size: -
J gene: TRBJ2-1
V gene: TRBV7-3
D gene: -

CDR3 DNA: TGTGCCAGCAGTTTGAGTCAGGGAGGTCAGCCCCAGCATTTT
CDR3 protein: CASSLSQGGQPQHF
clone size: -
J gene: TRBJ1-5
V gene: TRBV28
D gene: -

CDR3 DNA: TGCCTTATAGACAATGAGCAGTTCTTC
CDR3 protein: CLIDNEQFF
clone size: -
J gene: TRBJ2-1
V gene: TRBV11-3
D gene: -

CDR3 DNA: TGTGCCAGCAGCTTCACCGGGACTCCACCCGGAGCTGGGGCCAACGTCCTGACTTTC
CDR3 protein: CASSFTGTPPGAGANVLTF
clone size: -
J gene: TRBJ2-6
V gene: TRBV11-2
D gene: -

CDR3 DNA: TGTGCCACCAGCAGGGACAGGGCCAGGGGCGAAAAACTGTTTTTT
CDR3 protein: CATSRDRARGEKLFF
clone size: -
J gene: TRBJ1-4
V gene: TRBV15
D gene: TRBD1

CDR3 DNA: TGTGCCAGCAGTAGCGGGAGATACAATGAGCAGTTCTTC
CDR3 protein: CASSSGRYNEQFF
clone size: -
J gene: TRBJ2-1
V gene: TRBV12-3/TRBV12-4
D gene: TRBD2

CDR3 DNA: TGTGCCAGCAGCAGCGGATACAAGGTCTACGAGCAGTACTTC
CDR3 protein: CASSSGYKVYEQYF
clone size: -
J gene: TRBJ2-7
V gene: TRBV4-2
D gene: -

CDR3 DNA: TGTGCCAGCAGCGCTCCGAGGGCAGGGGGCCATCTAGGCTATGGCTACACCTTC
CDR3 protein: CASSAPRAGGHLGYGYTF
clone size: once
J gene: TRBJ1-2
V gene: TRBV9
D gene: TRBD1

CDR3 DNA: TGTGCCAGCAGCTTAATGCTAACGAGCACAGATACGCAGTATTTT
CDR3 protein: CASSLMLTSTDTQYF
clone size: -
J gene: TRBJ2-3
V gene: TRBV7-9
D gene: -

CDR3 DNA: TGTGCCAGCAGCTTGGGACAGGGAGGGACGCAGTATTTT
CDR3 protein: CASSLGQGGTQYF
clone size: -
J gene: TRBJ2-3
V gene: TRBV11-3
D gene: TRBD1

CDR3 DNA: TGTGCCAGCAGGGAGACAGGGGTTGGAGGCTACACCTTC
CDR3 protein: CASRETGVGGYTF
clone size: -
J gene: TRBJ1-2
V gene: TRBV6-5
D gene: TRBD1

CDR3 DNA: TGTGCCAGCAGTTACGGCCTAAGGGGGCGGGAGACCCAGTACTTC
CDR3 protein: CASSYGLRGRETQYF
clone size: -
J gene: TRBJ2-5
V gene: TRBV6-2/TRBV6-3
D gene: TRBD1

CDR3 DNA: TGCGCCAGCAGCTTGCTCCTAGCGGGGTATGCAGATACGCAGTATTTT
CDR3 protein: CASSLLLAGYADTQYF
clone size: -
J gene: TRBJ2-3
V gene: TRBV5-1
D gene: TRBD2

CDR3 DNA: TGTGCCAGCAGCGTTTCCGGGACAGGGAATGAAAAACTGTTTTTT
CDR3 protein: CASSVSGTGNEKLFF
clone size: once
J gene: TRBJ1-4
V gene: TRBV9
D gene: TRBD1

CDR3 DNA: TGTGCCAGCAGTCCCACCCCCGGGACTAGCGGTAATGAGCAGTTCTTC
CDR3 protein: CASSPTPGTSGNEQFF
clone size: few
J gene: TRBJ2-1
V gene: TRBV6-4
D gene: TRBD2

CDR3 DNA: TGTGCCAGTAGTATGAGGGACGGGGGGTACGAGCAGTACTTC
CDR3 protein: CASSMRDGGYEQYF
clone size: -
J gene: TRBJ2-7
V gene: TRBV19
D gene: TRBD2

CDR3 DNA: TGTGCCAGCAGTTCCCCGCGGGGGCTCATGAACACTGAAGCTTTCTTT
CDR3 protein: CASSSPRGLMNTEAFF
clone size: -
J gene: TRBJ1-1
V gene: TRBV28
D gene: -

CDR3 DNA: TGTGCCAGCTCACCACAGGGGGCAGGTAGCACAGATACGCAGTATTTT
CDR3 protein: CASSPQGAGSTDTQYF
clone size: -
J gene: TRBJ2-3
V gene: TRBV18
D gene: TRBD1

CDR3 DNA: TGTGCCAGCAGTCAAACTAGCGGGCGATACAATGAGCAGTTCTTC
CDR3 protein: CASSQTSGRYNEQFF
clone size: -
J gene: TRBJ2-1
V gene: TRBV27
D gene: TRBD2

CDR3 DNA: TGTGCCAGCAGCACAAGGGACAGGGGGACAGATACGCAGTATTTT
CDR3 protein: CASSTRDRGTDTQYF
clone size: -
J gene: TRBJ2-3
V gene: TRBV28
D gene: TRBD1

CDR3 DNA: TGTGCCAGCAAAGGACAGGCCAGCTCCTACGAGCAGTACTTC
CDR3 protein: CASKGQASSYEQYF
clone size: -
J gene: TRBJ2-7
V gene: TRBV7-8
D gene: TRBD1

CDR3 DNA: TGTGCCACCAGCAGAGCATTACAGGGTTACAATGAGCAGTTCTTC
CDR3 protein: CATSRALQGYNEQFF
clone size: -
J gene: TRBJ2-1
V gene: TRBV15
D gene: -

CDR3 DNA: TGTGCCAGTAGTGGGTATAGCGGGAGTGGCACAGATACGCAGTATTTT
CDR3 protein: CASSGYSGSGTDTQYF
clone size: -
J gene: TRBJ2-3
V gene: TRBV19
D gene: TRBD2

CDR3 DNA: TGTGCCAGCAGCCAAGGCAAGGGAGGAGGTTCACCCCTCCACTTT
CDR3 protein: CASSQGKGGGSPLHF
clone size: few
J gene: TRBJ1-6
V gene: TRBV3-1/TRBV3-2
D gene: -

CDR3 DNA: TGTGCCATCAGTGGAGTAGACGAGCAGTACTTC
CDR3 protein: CAISGVDEQYF
clone size: -
J gene: TRBJ2-7
V gene: TRBV10-3
D gene: -

CDR3 DNA: TGTGCCAGCAGCTCCGACGGGGGAGGGCGGGGGCACAACAATGAGCAGTTCTTC
CDR3 protein: CASSSDGGGRGHNNEQFF
clone size: -
J gene: TRBJ2-1
V gene: TRBV7-9
D gene: -

CDR3 DNA: TGTGCCAGCCGGAGGGGTGCTAATGAAAAACTGTTTTTT
CDR3 protein: CASRRGANEKLFF
clone size: -
J gene: TRBJ1-4
V gene: TRBV7-3
D gene: -

CDR3 DNA: TGTGCCAGCAGCTTAGATGGGCGAGAAGAGACCCAGTACTTC
CDR3 protein: CASSLDGREETQYF
clone size: -
J gene: TRBJ2-5
V gene: TRBV7-9
D gene: -

CDR3 DNA: TGTGCCAGCAGCCAAGATAGCCTAGCGGGAGCCACTGTCTCCTACGAGCAGTACTTC
CDR3 protein: CASSQDSLAGATVSYEQYF
clone size: -
J gene: TRBJ2-7
V gene: TRBV3-1/TRBV3-2
D gene: TRBD2

CDR3 DNA: TGTGCCAGCAGACCCGACAGGCTGGCGACCGGGGAGCTGTTTTTT
CDR3 protein: CASRPDRLATGELFF
clone size: -
J gene: TRBJ2-2
V gene: TRBV28
D gene: -

CDR3 DNA: TGCGCCAGCAGTGAGCATGGGGCCAGCTCCTACGAGCAGTACTTC
CDR3 protein: CASSEHGASSYEQYF
clone size: -
J gene: TRBJ2-7
V gene: TRBV10-2
D gene: -

CDR3 DNA: TGCGCCAGCAGCCAAGACACGGGGGCTGGGGCCAACGTCCTGACTTTC
CDR3 protein: CASSQDTGAGANVLTF
clone size: -
J gene: TRBJ2-6
V gene: TRBV4-3
D gene: -

CDR3 DNA: TGCAGTGCTAGTACAGCAAGCTACTATGGCTACACCTTC
CDR3 protein: CSASTASYYGYTF
clone size: -
J gene: TRBJ1-2
V gene: TRBV20-1
D gene: -

CDR3 DNA: TGTGCCAGTAGGGGTCGACAGGGAGGCAATGAGCAGTTCTTC
CDR3 protein: CASRGRQGGNEQFF
clone size: few
J gene: TRBJ2-1
V gene: TRBV19
D gene: -

CDR3 DNA: TGTGCCAGCAAACACTTGACTCCCCGTCCCGGGGGGGCCTACGAGCAGTACTTC
CDR3 protein: CASKHLTPRPGGAYEQYF
clone size: -
J gene: TRBJ2-7
V gene: TRBV28
D gene: TRBD2

CDR3 DNA: TGTGCCAGCAGCGGACTTGACAGGGTCTCTGGGGCCAACGTCCTGACTTTC
CDR3 protein: CASSGLDRVSGANVLTF
clone size: -
J gene: TRBJ2-6
V gene: TRBV9
D gene: TRBD1

CDR3 DNA: TGTGCCAGTAGTACCCGTCCCGGGACAGGCTCTGGGGCCAACGTCCTGACTTTC
CDR3 protein: CASSTRPGTGSGANVLTF
clone size: -
J gene: TRBJ2-6
V gene: TRBV19
D gene: TRBD1

CDR3 DNA: TGTGCCAGAAGCTCACCCCCCGGACTAGCTGAGCAGTTCTTC
CDR3 protein: CARSSPPGLAEQFF
clone size: -
J gene: TRBJ2-1
V gene: TRBV5-3
D gene: TRBD2

CDR3 DNA: TGTGCCAGCAGCAGGACAGTCGGTCTTGAAAAACTGTTTTTT
CDR3 protein: CASSRTVGLEKLFF
clone size: -
J gene: TRBJ1-4
V gene: TRBV11-1
D gene: -

CDR3 DNA: TGTGCCAGCAGTTACTCAGCCGGGACAGGGATTTACGAGCAGTACTTC
CDR3 protein: CASSYSAGTGIYEQYF
clone size: -
J gene: TRBJ2-7
V gene: TRBV6-5
D gene: TRBD1

CDR3 DNA: TGTGCCAGCATCTCAAGCTTAGTCCCTGAAGCTTTCTTT
CDR3 protein: CASISSLVPEAFF
clone size: -
J gene: TRBJ1-1
V gene: TRBV7-9
D gene: -

CDR3 DNA: TGTGCCAGCAGCCCCTTGGGTGGCGGTGGCTACACCTTC
CDR3 protein: CASSPLGGGGYTF
clone size: -
J gene: TRBJ1-2
V gene: TRBV5-5
D gene: -

CDR3 DNA: TGTGCCAGCAGTGAAGGGACTAGCGGGCCAAACGAGCAGTACTTC
CDR3 protein: CASSEGTSGPNEQYF
clone size: -
J gene: TRBJ2-7
V gene: TRBV6-1
D gene: TRBD2

CDR3 DNA: TGTGCCAGCAGCAAGAGGGAACAGGGGGACTACGAGCAGTACTTC
CDR3 protein: CASSKREQGDYEQYF
clone size: once
J gene: TRBJ2-7
V gene: TRBV21-1
D gene: -